A single sample is the source of the 14 T cell receptor beta chains below, sequenced in a study of blood T cell repertoires in COVID-19. Clones were sequenced by immunoSEQ multiplex PCR, and TCRdb holds only the in-frame ones, with some missing. The sample has roughly 150,000 clones, around nine tenths seen once. Input material: peripheral blood. The receptor source for this set is a woman aged 70-85 years with acute or convalescent COVID-19.

The rearrangement links TRBV5-8 to TRBJ1-2, with 7 nucleotides matching TRBD1. The trim removed 5 bases at V and 4 bases at J, leaving 11 bases unmatched. The CDR3 has 15 amino acids. The V gene's germline CDR1 is SGHTS and CDR2 YDEGEE. The CDR3, as DNA: TGTGCCAGCAGGTCCCGGGACAGCCTATTCTATGGCTACACCTTC. Translated: CASRSRDSLFYGYTF.

The gene calls are TRBV7-2 and TRBJ2-5, with D tentatively TRBD2 (7 bases). CDR3 length: 13 amino acids. V shed 5 bases and J shed 1 base, with 8 bases lying between them. Germline V gene data show CDR1 as SGHTA and CDR2 as FQGNSA. CDR3 nucleotides: TGTGCCAGCAGCGGGGGGGCCCAAGAGACCCAGTACTTC. Protein product: CASSGGAQETQYF.

V usage is TRBV18 and J usage is TRBJ2-7, with TRBD1 matching 9 bases. Germline V gives CDR1 KGHSH, CDR2 LQKENI. This CDR3 comprises 14 residues. V lost 4 bases and J lost 5; bases outside the gene matches: 6. The CDR3 nucleotides read TGTGCCAGCTCACAACCGGACAGGGGAAACGAGCAGTACTTC. As protein: CASSQPDRGNEQYF.

This rearrangement joins TRBV19 to TRBJ1-6, with a weak D call TRBD1 (5 bases). The CDR3 consists of 17 residues. Germline CDR1 reads LNHDA; CDR2 reads SQIVND (reference sequence). V lost 6 bases and J 5 bases, leaving 20 bases between the germline ends. In DNA form, the CDR3 reads TGTGCCAGTAGCCTTCGGGGGGGGAATCCCGATAATTCACCCCTCCACTTT. Protein sequence: CASSLRGGNPDNSPLHF.

The chain combines TRBV4-1 with TRBJ1-4; 7 nucleotides line up with TRBD1. The CDR3 has 15 residues. Per the germline V gene, CDR1 is MGHRA and CDR2 is YSYEKL. With V trimmed by 3 bases and J by 9 bases, 10 bases remained unmatched. DNA for the CDR3: TGCGCCAGCAGCCATGTGGGCCAGGGGGATAAAAAACTGTTTTTT. Residues: CASSHVGQGDKKLFF.

The chain uses TRBV7-2 and TRBJ1-1; 7 nucleotides match TRBD1. With 4 bases clipped from V and 1 base from J, the junction kept 3 bases outside the gene matches. CDR1 and CDR2 from the germline V gene are SGHTA and FQGNSA. The CDR3 sequence is 14 residues long. The CDR3 spells CASSSGQENTEAFF. In nucleotides, the CDR3 is TGTGCCAGCAGCTCCGGACAGGAGAACACTGAAGCTTTCTTT.

J is TRBJ1-5 and V is TRBV6-2 or TRBV6-3; 7 positions agree with TRBD1. Germline V gene data show CDR1 as MNHEY and CDR2 as SVGEGT. Trimming at V came to 5 bases and at J to 6 bases, leaving 7 bases not matched to a gene. The CDR3 spans 14 residues. The CDR3 coding sequence is TGTGCCAGCAGTATCCAGGGGGGAGGTCAGCCCCAGCATTTT. Protein sequence: CASSIQGGGQPQHF.

This clone showed up just a few times. The V and J genes are TRBV5-1 and TRBJ2-3; D not resolved. V lost 0 bases, J lost 1 base, and 3 bases lay in between. The CDR3 has 13 amino acids. CDR1 SGHRS and CDR2 YFSETQ come from the germline V gene. DNA of the CDR3: TGCGCCAGCAGCTTGGTAGGCACAGATACGCAGTATTTT. Translated: CASSLVGTDTQYF.

This chain joins TRBV19 and TRBJ2-3; TRBD1 aligns across 7 bases. V shed 5 bases, J shed 4 bases, and the junction held 3 bases outside the gene matches. The CDR3 length is 13 residues. Germline assignment: CDR1 LNHDA and CDR2 SQIVND (reference sequence). CDR3 in DNA: TGTGCCAGTAGTGCCACAGGGGCAGATACGCAGTATTTT. This gives the protein CASSATGADTQYF.

In its sample, this clone was seen once. This chain links TRBV6-5 with TRBJ2-7; 7 bases match TRBD2. CDR3 length: 14 amino acids. Unmatched junction bases numbered 8, after V lost 6 bases and J lost 3 bases. Germline V gene sequence: CDR1 MNHEY, CDR2 SVGAGI. The CDR3 DNA reads TGTGCCAGCAGCAGGGAGGGGACGAGCTACGAGCAGTACTTC. Its translation: CASSREGTSYEQYF.

This chain joins TRBV18 and TRBJ1-6; TRBD1 is a possible D gene (6 bases). Trimming pared 2 bases from V and 10 bases from J, leaving 15 bases between. The germline CDR1 and CDR2 sequences are KGHSH and LQKENI. The CDR3 loop spans 15 amino acids. The CDR3 DNA is TGTGCCAGCTCACCAGGGGGCAGGGGTTCATCACCCCTCCACTTT. Its translation: CASSPGGRGSSPLHF.

The chain has TRBV25-1 and TRBJ2-1; D is perhaps TRBD2 (6 bases). The V end lost 4 bases, the J end lost 8 bases, and 18 bases lay between the germline ends. From germline, CDR1 is MGHDK and CDR2 SYGVNS. The CDR3 sequence is 15 residues long. CDR3 loop: CASSAGLGRFDEQFF. For the CDR3, the DNA is TGTGCCAGCAGTGCCGGTTTAGGGAGGTTCGATGAGCAGTTCTTC.

The chain employs TRBV7-9 and TRBJ2-1; the D gene is possibly TRBD2 (6 bases). This CDR3 contains 15 residues. Germline-derived CDR1 and CDR2 are SEHNR and FQNEAQ (reference sequence). Trimming stripped 5 bases from V and 3 bases from J, with 14 bases between. CDR3 sequence (DNA): TGTGCCAGCAGCGCACTATCCGGGGGCTACAATGAGCAGTTCTTC. Translating it yields CASSALSGGYNEQFF. Together with reference TRBV7-9 and TRBJ2-1, the CDR3 gives the full variable domain: DTGVSQNPRHKITKRGQNVTFRCDPISEHNRLYWYRQTLGQGPEFLTYFQNEAQLEKSRLLSDRFSAERPKGSFSTLEIQRTEQGDSAMYLCASSALSGGYNEQFFGPGTRLTVL.

This clone was recorded only once. This rearrangement joins TRBV7-6 to TRBJ2-7, with a weak D call TRBD1 (6 bases). The CDR3 length is 15 residues. CDR1 and CDR2 (germline): SGHVS, FNYEAQ. V was shortened by 3 bases and J by 2 bases, with 14 bases between the two germline ends. The CDR3 DNA reads TGTGCCAGCAGCTTTATCCAGGGACAAACCTACGAGCAGTACTTC. Its protein product is CASSFIQGQTYEQYF.